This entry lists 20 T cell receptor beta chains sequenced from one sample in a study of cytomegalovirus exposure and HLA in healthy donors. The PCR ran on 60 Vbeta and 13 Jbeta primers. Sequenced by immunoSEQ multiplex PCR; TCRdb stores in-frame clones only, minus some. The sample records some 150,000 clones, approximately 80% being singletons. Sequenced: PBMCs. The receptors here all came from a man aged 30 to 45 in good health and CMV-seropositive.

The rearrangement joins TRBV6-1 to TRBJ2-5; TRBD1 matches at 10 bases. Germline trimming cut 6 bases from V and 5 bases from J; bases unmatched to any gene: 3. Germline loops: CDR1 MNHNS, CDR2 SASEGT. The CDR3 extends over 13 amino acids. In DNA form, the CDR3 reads TGTGCCAGCAGGACAGGGGGCGCCGAGACCCAGTACTTC. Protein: CASRTGGAETQYF.

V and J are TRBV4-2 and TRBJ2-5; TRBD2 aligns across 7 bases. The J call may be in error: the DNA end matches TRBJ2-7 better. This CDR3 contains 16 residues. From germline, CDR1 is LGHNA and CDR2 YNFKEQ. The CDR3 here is CASSQVGPSGAYEQYF. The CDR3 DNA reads TGTGCCAGCAGCCAAGTTGGGCCTAGCGGAGCCTACGAGCAGTACTTC.

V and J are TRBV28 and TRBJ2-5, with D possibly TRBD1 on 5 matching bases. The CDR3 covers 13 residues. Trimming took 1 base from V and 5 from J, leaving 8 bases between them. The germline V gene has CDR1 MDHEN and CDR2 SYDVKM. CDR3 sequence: CASSLSGLETQYF. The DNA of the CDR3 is TGTGCCAGCAGTTTATCAGGGTTGGAGACCCAGTACTTC. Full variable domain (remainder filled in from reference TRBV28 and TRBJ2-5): DVKVTQSSRYLVKRTGEKVFLECVQDMDHENMFWYRQDPGLGLRLIYFSYDVKMKEKGDIPEGYSVSREKKERFSLILESASTNQTSMYLCASSLSGLETQYFGPGTRLLVL.

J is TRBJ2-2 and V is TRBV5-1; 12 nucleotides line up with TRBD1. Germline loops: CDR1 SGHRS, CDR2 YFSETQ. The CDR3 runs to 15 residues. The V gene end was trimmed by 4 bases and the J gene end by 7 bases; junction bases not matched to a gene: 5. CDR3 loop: CASSKGTGGVGELFF. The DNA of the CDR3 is TGCGCCAGCAGCAAAGGGACAGGGGGCGTCGGGGAGCTGTTTTTT.

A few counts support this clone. Here the CDR3 reads CASSPGGYGYTF. The CDR3 DNA is TGTGCCAGCTCGCCCGGCGGCTATGGCTACACCTTC. The chain joins TRBV18 to TRBJ1-2, with no clear D. The CDR3 loop spans 12 amino acids. The germline CDR1 and CDR2 sequences are KGHSH and LQKENI. V shed 6 bases and J shed 4 bases, with 9 bases lying between them.

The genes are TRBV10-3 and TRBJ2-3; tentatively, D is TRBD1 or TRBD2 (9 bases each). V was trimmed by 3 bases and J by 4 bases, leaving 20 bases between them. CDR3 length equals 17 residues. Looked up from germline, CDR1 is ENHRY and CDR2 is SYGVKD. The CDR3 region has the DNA TGTGCCATCAGTGAACAGGGGGCGGTAGCGGGAGCAGATACGCAGTATTTT. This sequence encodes CAISEQGAVAGADTQYF.

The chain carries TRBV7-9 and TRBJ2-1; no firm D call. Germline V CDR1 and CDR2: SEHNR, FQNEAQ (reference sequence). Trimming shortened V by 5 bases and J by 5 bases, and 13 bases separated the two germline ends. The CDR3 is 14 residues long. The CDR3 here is CASSPHTRNNEQFF. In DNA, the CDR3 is TGTGCCAGCAGCCCCCACACCAGGAACAATGAGCAGTTCTTC.

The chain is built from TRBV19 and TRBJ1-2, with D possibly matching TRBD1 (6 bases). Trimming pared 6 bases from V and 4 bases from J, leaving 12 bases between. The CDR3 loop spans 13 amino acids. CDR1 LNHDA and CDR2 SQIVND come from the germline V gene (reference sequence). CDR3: CASSVTGSYGYTF. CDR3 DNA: TGTGCCAGTAGCGTGACAGGTTCCTATGGCTACACCTTC.

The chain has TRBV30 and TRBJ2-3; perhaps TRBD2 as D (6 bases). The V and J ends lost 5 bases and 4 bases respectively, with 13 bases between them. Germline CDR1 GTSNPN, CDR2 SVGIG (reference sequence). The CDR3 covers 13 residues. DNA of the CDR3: TGTGCCTGGGACCCAGCGGGCTCAGATACGCAGTATTTT. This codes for CAWDPAGSDTQYF.

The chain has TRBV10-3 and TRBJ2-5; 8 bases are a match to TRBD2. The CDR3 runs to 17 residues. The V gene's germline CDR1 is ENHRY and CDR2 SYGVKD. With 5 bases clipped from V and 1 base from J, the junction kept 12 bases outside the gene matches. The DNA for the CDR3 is TGTGCCATCAGTAAACGGGGGGGAGCGGGCACCCAAGAGACCCAGTACTTC. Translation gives CAISKRGGAGTQETQYF.

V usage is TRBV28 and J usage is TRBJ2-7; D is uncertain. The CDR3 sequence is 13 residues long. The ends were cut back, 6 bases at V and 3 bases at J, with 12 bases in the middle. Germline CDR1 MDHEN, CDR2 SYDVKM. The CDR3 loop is CASRVHPFYEQYF. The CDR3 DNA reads TGTGCCAGCAGGGTACACCCGTTCTACGAGCAGTACTTC.

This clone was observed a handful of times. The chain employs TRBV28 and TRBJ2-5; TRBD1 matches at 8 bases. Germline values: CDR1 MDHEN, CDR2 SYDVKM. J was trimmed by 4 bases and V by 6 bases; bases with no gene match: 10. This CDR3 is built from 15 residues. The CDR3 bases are TGTGCCAGCAGGGAAGACAGGGGTGGGGGAGAGACCCAGTACTTC. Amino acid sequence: CASREDRGGGETQYF.

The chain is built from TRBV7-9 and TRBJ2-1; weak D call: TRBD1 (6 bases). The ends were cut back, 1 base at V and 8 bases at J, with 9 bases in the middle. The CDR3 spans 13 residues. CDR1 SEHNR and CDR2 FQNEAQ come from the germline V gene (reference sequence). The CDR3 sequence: CASSLVQGYEQFF. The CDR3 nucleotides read TGTGCCAGCAGCTTAGTACAGGGTTATGAGCAGTTCTTC.

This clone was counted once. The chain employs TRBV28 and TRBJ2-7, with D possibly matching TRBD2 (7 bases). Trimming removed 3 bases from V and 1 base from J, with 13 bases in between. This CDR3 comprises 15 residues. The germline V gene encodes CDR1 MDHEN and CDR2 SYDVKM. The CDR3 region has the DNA TGTGCCAGCAGTTTGGGGGGGCAGGGGTCCTACGAGCAGTACTTC. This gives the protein CASSLGGQGSYEQYF.

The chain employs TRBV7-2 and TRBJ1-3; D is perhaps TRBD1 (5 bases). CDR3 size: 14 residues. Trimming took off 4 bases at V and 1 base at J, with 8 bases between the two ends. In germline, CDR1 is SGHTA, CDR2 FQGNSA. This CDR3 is CASSSGTSGNTIYF. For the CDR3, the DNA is TGTGCCAGCAGCTCCGGGACTTCTGGAAACACCATATATTTT.

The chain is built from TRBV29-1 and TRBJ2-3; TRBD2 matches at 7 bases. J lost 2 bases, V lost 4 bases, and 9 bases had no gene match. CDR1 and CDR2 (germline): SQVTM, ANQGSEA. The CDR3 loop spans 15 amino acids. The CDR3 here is CSVVGLADATDTQYF. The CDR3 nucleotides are TGCAGCGTTGTCGGGCTAGCGGATGCCACAGATACGCAGTATTTT.

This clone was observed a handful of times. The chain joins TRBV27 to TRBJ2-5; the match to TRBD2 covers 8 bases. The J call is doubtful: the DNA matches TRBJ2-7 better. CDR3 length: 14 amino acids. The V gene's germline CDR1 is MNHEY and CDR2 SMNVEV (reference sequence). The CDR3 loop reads CASSFSGGAHEQYF. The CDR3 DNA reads TGTGCCAGCAGTTTTTCGGGGGGGGCCCACGAGCAGTACTTC.

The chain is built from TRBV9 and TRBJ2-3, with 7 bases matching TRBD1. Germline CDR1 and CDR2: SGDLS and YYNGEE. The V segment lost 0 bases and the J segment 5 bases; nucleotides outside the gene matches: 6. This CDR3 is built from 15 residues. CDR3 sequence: CASSVGYRGKDTQYF. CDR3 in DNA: TGTGCCAGCAGCGTAGGGTACAGGGGAAAAGATACGCAGTATTTT.

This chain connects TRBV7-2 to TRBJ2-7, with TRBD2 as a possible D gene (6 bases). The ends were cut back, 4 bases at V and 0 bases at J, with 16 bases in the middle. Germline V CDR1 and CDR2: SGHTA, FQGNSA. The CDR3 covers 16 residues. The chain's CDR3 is CASSSRGAGSSYEQYF. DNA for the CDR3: TGTGCCAGCAGCTCCCGGGGCGCGGGAAGCTCCTACGAGCAGTACTTC.

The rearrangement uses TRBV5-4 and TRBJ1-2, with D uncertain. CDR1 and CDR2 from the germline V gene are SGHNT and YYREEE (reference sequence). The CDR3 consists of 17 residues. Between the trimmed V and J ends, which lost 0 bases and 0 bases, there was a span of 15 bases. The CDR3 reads CASSLGADFSTNYGYTF. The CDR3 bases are TGTGCCAGCAGCTTGGGGGCGGACTTTTCTACTAACTATGGCTACACCTTC.